These 21 T cell receptor beta chains came from one sample sequenced in a study of blood T cell repertoires in COVID-19. Data came from immunoSEQ multiplex PCR; TCRdb stores just in-frame clones and leaves some out. The sample has 200,000 to 300,000 clones; more than 75% are singletons. Sequencing was done on a sample of peripheral blood. These receptors all come from a woman in her seventies with active or convalescent COVID-19.

The J gene is TRBJ1-1, the V gene TRBV11-2; D gene unclear. This CDR3 has 14 amino acids. Germline V lookup: CDR1 SGHAT, CDR2 FQNNGV. V gave up 7 bases and J gave up 8 bases, with 20 bases separating them. The CDR3 DNA follows: TGTGCCAGCACCTTGGGGATACTAACGGGGGAAGCTTTCTTT. Translation gives CASTLGILTGEAFF.

This clone was counted once. The J gene is TRBJ2-1, the V gene TRBV7-9, with a possible D match to TRBD2 (6 bases). This CDR3 spans 16 amino acids. Trimming removed 3 bases at V and 7 bases at J, with 19 bases between. CDR1 and CDR2 (germline): SEHNR, FQNEAQ (reference sequence). CDR3 region: CASSFLDFAGSNEQFF. The DNA of the CDR3 is TGTGCCAGCAGCTTTTTGGACTTTGCGGGATCGAATGAGCAGTTCTTC.

This clone was observed once. This chain uses TRBV5-4 with TRBJ2-1; D possibly corresponds to TRBD2 (6 bases). This CDR3 is 16 amino acids long. Germline CDR1 SGHNT, CDR2 YYREEE (reference sequence). The germline V and J ends were trimmed by 4 bases and 5 bases, with 19 bases remaining between them. The CDR3 bases are TGTGCCAGCAGCCCTCCGGGAGCCATACCGCACAATGAGCAGTTCTTC. Its translation: CASSPPGAIPHNEQFF.

This clone showed up just once. The chain uses TRBV27 and TRBJ1-2; D is possibly TRBD1 (5 bases). The V end lost 1 base, the J end lost 1 base, and 13 bases lay between the germline ends. Per the germline V gene, CDR1 is MNHEY and CDR2 is SMNVEV (reference sequence). The CDR3 loop spans 16 amino acids. CDR3 coding DNA: TGTGCCAGCAGTTTATATCCAGGGCGGCTTAACTATGGCTACACCTTC. It is translated as CASSLYPGRLNYGYTF.

The chain is built from TRBV4-3 and TRBJ2-3; a possible D gene is TRBD2 (5 bases). The germline CDR1 and CDR2 sequences are LGHNA and YSLEER. The V end lost 3 bases, the J end lost 2 bases, and 24 bases lay between the germline ends. The CDR3 covers 19 residues. CDR3 region: CASSQTHRGWPGITDTQYF. The CDR3 DNA reads as TGCGCCAGCAGCCAGACCCACCGCGGGTGGCCCGGTATCACAGATACGCAGTATTTT.

V and J are TRBV24-1 and TRBJ2-7; D is possibly TRBD1 (6 bases). Trimming shortened V by 5 bases and J by 3 bases, and 10 bases separated the two germline ends. This CDR3 region has 13 residues. Germline V gene data show CDR1 as KGHDR and CDR2 as SFDVKD. The CDR3 bases are TGTGCCACCAGTGCGAGACAGGACTACGAGCAGTACTTC. Its translation: CATSARQDYEQYF.

This chain links TRBV7-8 with TRBJ1-2; no clear D. Germline V gives CDR1 SGHVS, CDR2 FQNEAQ. Trimming removed 5 bases from V and 3 bases from J, with 7 bases in between. The CDR3 has 12 amino acids. The CDR3 DNA reads TGTGCCAGCAGCCCGACTGACTATGGCTACACCTTC. Translating gives CASSPTDYGYTF.

The CDR3 DNA follows: TGTGCCAGCAGCAAAGAAAGGATCCGACTAGCGGGGGGGCATGGGGCCAACGTCCTGACTTTC. Protein product: CASSKERIRLAGGHGANVLTF. The chain is built from TRBV21-1 and TRBJ2-6; the table calls TRBD2, which could not be checked here. TRBV21-1 represents a pseudogene. The CDR3 spans 21 residues.

The chain uses TRBV7-2 and TRBJ1-2, with a weak D call TRBD1 (5 bases). From germline, CDR1 is SGHTA and CDR2 FQGNSA. Trimming removed 2 bases at V and 4 bases at J, with 11 bases between. CDR3 size: 14 residues. The CDR3 bases are TGTGCCAGCAGCTTAACAGACAGATCCTATGGCTACACCTTC. Translated: CASSLTDRSYGYTF. Drawing the rest from reference TRBV7-2 and TRBJ1-2, the complete variable domain is GAGVSQSPSNKVTEKGKDVELRCDPISGHTALYWYRQSLGQGLEFLIYFQGNSAPDKSGLPSDRFSAERTGGSVSTLTIQRTQQEDSAVYLCASSLTDRSYGYTFGSGTRLTVV.

The chain has TRBV5-4 and TRBJ2-1; TRBD2 matches at 10 bases. In germline, CDR1 is SGHNT, CDR2 YYREEE (reference sequence). The CDR3 contains 14 residues. Trimming took 5 bases from V and 8 from J; bases not matched to a gene: 7. The DNA of the CDR3 is TGTGCCAGCAGGAAACTAGCGGGGCATGATGAGCAGTTCTTC. Its translation is CASRKLAGHDEQFF. The full variable domain, its missing parts supplied by reference TRBV5-4 and TRBJ2-1, is ETGVTQSPTHLIKTRGQQVTLRCSSQSGHNTVSWYQQALGQGPQFIFQYYREEENGRGNFPPRFSGLQFPNYSSELNVNALELDDSALYLCASRKLAGHDEQFFGPGTRLTVL.

The chain recombines TRBV11-2 with TRBJ2-2; D unresolved. The V and J ends lost 3 bases and 6 bases respectively, with 5 bases between them. Germline assignment: CDR1 SGHAT and CDR2 FQNNGV. This CDR3 spans 12 amino acids. The CDR3 DNA reads as TGTGCCAGCAGCTTCGAGTCCGGGGAGCTGTTTTTT. Translation gives CASSFESGELFF.

This chain links TRBV11-1 with TRBJ2-2; TRBD1 agrees at 9 bases. The CDR3 has 16 amino acids. The V segment lost 5 bases and the J segment 1 base; nucleotides outside the gene matches: 5. The V gene's germline CDR1 is SGHAT and CDR2 FQDESV (reference sequence). Here the CDR3 DNA reads TGTGCCAGCAGCCCACAGGGGGCCAAGAACACCGGGGAGCTGTTTTTT. Its translation is CASSPQGAKNTGELFF.

The chain joins TRBV9 to TRBJ1-3; no firm D call. The CDR3 runs to 17 residues. CDR1 and CDR2 (germline): SGDLS, YYNGEE. V gave up 4 bases and J gave up 0 bases, with 17 bases separating them. This CDR3 is CASSPPARGPSGNTIYF. The CDR3 nucleotides are TGTGCCAGCAGCCCACCGGCGCGAGGCCCCTCTGGAAACACCATATATTTT.

This clone has a single count. The CDR3 sequence is CASSLVGVETQYF. The CDR3 DNA reads TGTGCCAGCAGCTTGGTAGGAGTGGAGACCCAGTACTTC. The V call is TRBV5-8, the J call TRBJ2-5; no reliable D call. V was shortened by 0 bases and J by 5 bases, with 8 bases between the two germline ends. Germline V gives CDR1 SGHTS, CDR2 YDEGEE. The CDR3 contains 13 residues.

The table lists this clone with a count of one. At one end the junction does not follow the germline gene, possibly because of a read error. The chain is built from TRBV19 and TRBJ1-5; D ambiguous. The CDR3 runs 11 residues. Germline CDR1 LNHDA, CDR2 SQIVND (reference sequence). The CDR3 reads CASSMGQRQHF. CDR3 DNA sequence: TGTGCCAGTAGTATGGGTCAGCGCCAGCATTTT.

This clone has more than one count but fewer than ten. This chain joins TRBV10-1 and TRBJ2-2, with TRBD1 matching 8 bases. Trimming took 5 bases from V and 3 from J; bases not matched to a gene: 8. The CDR3 length is 16 residues. Looked up from germline, CDR1 is WNHNN and CDR2 is SYGVQD (reference sequence). The CDR3 here is CASSKGQVLDTGELFF. For the CDR3, the DNA is TGCGCCAGCAGTAAGGGACAGGTCCTCGACACCGGGGAGCTGTTTTTT.

The gene calls are TRBV20-1 and TRBJ1-5; weak D call: TRBD1 (6 bases). With 3 bases removed from V and 6 bases from J, the gap between germline ends came to 12 bases. The CDR3 has 13 amino acids. The germline V gene has CDR1 DFQATT and CDR2 SNEGSKA (reference sequence). CDR3: CSASSGGGQPQHF. CDR3 bases: TGCAGTGCTAGTTCTGGGGGCGGTCAGCCCCAGCATTTT.

V is TRBV18 and J is TRBJ2-3, with a possible D match to TRBD2 (6 bases). V lost 2 bases and J lost 2, with 20 bases in between. The CDR3 has 18 residues. Germline V gene data show CDR1 as KGHSH and CDR2 as LQKENI. CDR3 residues: CASSPGPPAGPVTDTQYF. CDR3 coding DNA: TGTGCCAGCTCACCAGGACCCCCCGCGGGACCTGTCACAGATACGCAGTATTTT.

The chain combines TRBV6-5 with TRBJ1-6; weak D call: TRBD1 (5 bases). The CDR3 totals 12 residues. Germline loops: CDR1 MNHEY, CDR2 SVGAGI. CDR3: CAAGVRNSPLHF. The DNA for the CDR3 is TGTGCGGCGGGGGTGCGGAATTCACCCCTCCACTTT.

This clone was recorded once. The V call is TRBV16, the J call TRBJ2-1; 14 bases are a match to TRBD2. Germline V gene lookup returns CDR1 KGHSY and CDR2 FQNENV. Trimming cost V 1 base and J 7 bases; bases outside gene matches: 3. The CDR3 has 16 residues. The CDR3 sequence is CASSQLGTSGGNEQFF. Written as DNA, the CDR3 is TGTGCCAGCAGCCAATTAGGGACTAGCGGGGGAAATGAGCAGTTCTTC.

This rearrangement joins TRBV11-3 to TRBJ2-1, with no clear D. With 1 base removed from V and 5 bases from J, the gap between germline ends came to 6 bases. The CDR3 extends over 13 amino acids. Germline assignment: CDR1 SGHNT and CDR2 YENEEA. CDR3 protein: CASSLGPHNEQFF. DNA of the CDR3: TGTGCCAGCAGCTTAGGGCCCCACAATGAGCAGTTCTTC.